What follows is one T cell receptor beta chain and its context. The data originate from a study of blood T cell repertoires in COVID-19. Study overall: The origin of the acute and convalescent COVID-19 samples was the United States, Italy and Spain.

V shed 2 bases and J shed 1 base, with 13 bases lying between them. Per the germline V gene, CDR1 is SGHTA and CDR2 is FQGTGA. This CDR3 contains 16 residues. Per the original data handling: Estimation of nucleated cell counts was performed using reference gene primer amplification. The protocol was immunoSEQ multiplex PCR, while the TCRdb copy is restricted to in-frame clones and leaves out a portion. V, J and clone size were drawn from that table, and D and trimming were deduced from the DNA. Seen here are over 250,000 clones, 80% to 90% observed once, and the top ten hold 5.3%. The chain links TRBV7-3 to TRBJ2-3, with TRBD1 as a possible D gene (5 bases). Sequenced sample: PBMCs or T cells enriched from blood (not recorded which). The TCR sequence derives from a woman between 25 and 40 years old who had recovered from COVID-19. CDR3 region: CASSLDRGMGTDTQYF. In nucleotides, the CDR3 is TGTGCCAGCAGCTTAGATAGGGGCATGGGCACAGATACGCAGTATTTT. Filled out from reference TRBV7-3 and TRBJ2-3, the complete variable domain reads GAGVSQTPSNKVTEKGKYVELRCDPISGHTALYWYRQSLGQGPEFLIYFQGTGAADDSGLPNDRFFAVRPEGSVSTLKIQRTERGDSAVYLCASSLDRGMGTDTQYFGPGTRLTVL.